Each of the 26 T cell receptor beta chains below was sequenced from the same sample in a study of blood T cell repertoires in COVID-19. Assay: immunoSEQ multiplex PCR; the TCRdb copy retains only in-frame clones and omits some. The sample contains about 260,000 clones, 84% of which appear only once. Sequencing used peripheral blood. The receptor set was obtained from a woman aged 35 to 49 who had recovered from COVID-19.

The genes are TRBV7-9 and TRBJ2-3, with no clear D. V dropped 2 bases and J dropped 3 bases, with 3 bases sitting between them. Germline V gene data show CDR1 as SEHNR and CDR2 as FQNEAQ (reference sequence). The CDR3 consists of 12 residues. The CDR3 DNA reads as TGTGCCAGCAGCTTACAGACAGATACGCAGTATTTT. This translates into CASSLQTDTQYF.

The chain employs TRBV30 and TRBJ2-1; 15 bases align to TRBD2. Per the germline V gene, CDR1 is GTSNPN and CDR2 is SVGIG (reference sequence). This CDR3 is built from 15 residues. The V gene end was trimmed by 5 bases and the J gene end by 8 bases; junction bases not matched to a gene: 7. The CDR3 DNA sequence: TGTGCCTGGCGCCTAGGGACTAGCGGGGGGCATGAGCAGTTCTTC. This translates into CAWRLGTSGGHEQFF.

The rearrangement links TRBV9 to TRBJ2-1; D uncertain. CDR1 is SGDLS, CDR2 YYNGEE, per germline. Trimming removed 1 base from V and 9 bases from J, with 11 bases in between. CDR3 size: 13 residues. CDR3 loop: CASSVSPPGEQFF. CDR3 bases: TGTGCCAGCAGCGTAAGTCCTCCAGGTGAGCAGTTCTTC. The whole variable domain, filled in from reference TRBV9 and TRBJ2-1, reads DSGVTQTPKHLITATGQRVTLRCSPRSGDLSVYWYQQSLDQGLQFLIQYYNGEERAKGNILERFSAQQFPDLHSELNLSSLELGDSALYFCASSVSPPGEQFFGPGTRLTVL.

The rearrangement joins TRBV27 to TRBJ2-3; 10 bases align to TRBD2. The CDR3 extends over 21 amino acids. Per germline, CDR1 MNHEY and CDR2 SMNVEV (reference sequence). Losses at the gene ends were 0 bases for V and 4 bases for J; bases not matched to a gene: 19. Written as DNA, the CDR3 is TGTGCCAGCAGTTTATCGATTCAGCGGGGGGGCCTGAGGTTTAAAGCAGATACGCAGTATTTT. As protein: CASSLSIQRGGLRFKADTQYF.

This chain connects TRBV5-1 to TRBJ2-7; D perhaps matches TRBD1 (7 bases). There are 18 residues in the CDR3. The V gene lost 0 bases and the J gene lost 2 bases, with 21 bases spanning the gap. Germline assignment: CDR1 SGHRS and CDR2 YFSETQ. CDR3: CASSLEARGELTAYEQYF. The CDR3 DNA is TGCGCCAGCAGCTTGGAGGCCAGGGGGGAACTGACTGCCTACGAGCAGTACTTC.

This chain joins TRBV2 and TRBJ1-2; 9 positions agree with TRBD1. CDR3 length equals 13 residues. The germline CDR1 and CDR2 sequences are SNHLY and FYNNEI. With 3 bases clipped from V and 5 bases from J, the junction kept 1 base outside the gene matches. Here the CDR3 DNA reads TGTGCCAGCAGTGAGGACAGGGGATATGGCTACACCTTC. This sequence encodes CASSEDRGYGYTF.

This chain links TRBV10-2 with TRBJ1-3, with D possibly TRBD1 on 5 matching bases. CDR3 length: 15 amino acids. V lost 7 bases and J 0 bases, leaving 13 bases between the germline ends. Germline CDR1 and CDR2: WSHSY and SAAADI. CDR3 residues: CASTRGTSSGNTIYF. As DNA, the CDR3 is TGCGCCAGCACGCGAGGGACTAGCTCTGGAAACACCATATATTTT.

Written as DNA, the CDR3 is TGTGCCATCAGCGGGGGGTTCTCTGGAAACACCATATATTTT. Translation gives CAISGGFSGNTIYF. This rearrangement joins TRBV10-3 to TRBJ1-3, with D tentatively TRBD1 (5 bases). Germline V gene lookup returns CDR1 ENHRY and CDR2 SYGVKD. Trimming took off 6 bases at V and 0 bases at J, with 9 bases between the two ends. The CDR3 sequence is 14 residues long.

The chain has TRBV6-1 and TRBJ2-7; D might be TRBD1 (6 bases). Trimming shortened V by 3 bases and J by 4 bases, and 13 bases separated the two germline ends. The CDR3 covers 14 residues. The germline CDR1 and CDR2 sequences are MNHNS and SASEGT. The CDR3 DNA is TGTGCCAGCAGTGACCAGGGGAACCAATACGAGCAGTACTTC. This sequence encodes CASSDQGNQYEQYF.

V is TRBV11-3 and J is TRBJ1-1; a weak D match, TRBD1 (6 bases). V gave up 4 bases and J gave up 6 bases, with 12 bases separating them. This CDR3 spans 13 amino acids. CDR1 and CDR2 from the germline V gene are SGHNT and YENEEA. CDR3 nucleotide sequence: TGTGCCAGCAGCTCCAGACAGGCCCCTGAAGCTTTCTTT. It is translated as CASSSRQAPEAFF.

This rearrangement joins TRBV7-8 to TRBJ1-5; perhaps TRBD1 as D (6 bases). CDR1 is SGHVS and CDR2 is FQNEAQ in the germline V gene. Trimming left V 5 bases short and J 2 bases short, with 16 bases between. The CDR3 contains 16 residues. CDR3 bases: TGTGCCAGCAGCCGAGGACAGTCGGGGGGCAATCAGCCCCAGCATTTT. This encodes CASSRGQSGGNQPQHF.

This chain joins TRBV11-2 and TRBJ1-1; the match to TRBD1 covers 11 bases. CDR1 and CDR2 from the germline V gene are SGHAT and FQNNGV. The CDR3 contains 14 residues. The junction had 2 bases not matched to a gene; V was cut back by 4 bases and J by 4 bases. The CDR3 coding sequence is TGTGCCAGCAGCTGGGACAGGGGGAGCACTGAAGCTTTCTTT. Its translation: CASSWDRGSTEAFF.

CDR3 nucleotide sequence: TGTGCCAGCAGTTTATTCGGAGATCAGCCCCAGCATTTT. Translated: CASSLFGDQPQHF. The chain couples TRBV28 to TRBJ1-5, with unresolved D. V was trimmed by 1 base and J by 5 bases, leaving 6 bases between them. This CDR3 comprises 13 residues. Germline-derived CDR1 and CDR2 are MDHEN and SYDVKM.

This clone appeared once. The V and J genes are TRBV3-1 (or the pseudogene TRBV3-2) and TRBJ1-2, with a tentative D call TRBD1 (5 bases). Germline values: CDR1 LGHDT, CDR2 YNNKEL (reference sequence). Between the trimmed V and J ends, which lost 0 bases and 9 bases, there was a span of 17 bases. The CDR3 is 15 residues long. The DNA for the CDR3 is TGTGCCAGCAGCCAAGATGCGGCGACAGCGGGGCGCTACACCTTC. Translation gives CASSQDAATAGRYTF.

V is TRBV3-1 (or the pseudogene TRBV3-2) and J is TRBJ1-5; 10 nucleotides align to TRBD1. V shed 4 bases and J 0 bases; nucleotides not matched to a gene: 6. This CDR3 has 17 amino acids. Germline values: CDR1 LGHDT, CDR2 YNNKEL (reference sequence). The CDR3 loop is CASSPGQGTYSNQPQHF. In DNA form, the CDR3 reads TGTGCCAGCAGCCCGGGACAGGGGACTTATAGCAATCAGCCCCAGCATTTT.

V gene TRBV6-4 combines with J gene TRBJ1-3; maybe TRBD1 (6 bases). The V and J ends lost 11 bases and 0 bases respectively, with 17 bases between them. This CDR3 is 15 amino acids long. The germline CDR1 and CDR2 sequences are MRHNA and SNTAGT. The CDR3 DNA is TGTGCCTATTATGTACAGGGCAACTCTGGAAACACCATATATTTT. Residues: CAYYVQGNSGNTIYF.

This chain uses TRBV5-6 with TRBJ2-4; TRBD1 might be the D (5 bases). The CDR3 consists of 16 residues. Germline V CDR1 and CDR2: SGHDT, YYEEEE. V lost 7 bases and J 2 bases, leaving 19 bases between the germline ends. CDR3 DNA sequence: TGTGCCAGCGGACGGTTTCAGGGTGTTACCAAAAACATTCAGTACTTC. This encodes CASGRFQGVTKNIQYF.

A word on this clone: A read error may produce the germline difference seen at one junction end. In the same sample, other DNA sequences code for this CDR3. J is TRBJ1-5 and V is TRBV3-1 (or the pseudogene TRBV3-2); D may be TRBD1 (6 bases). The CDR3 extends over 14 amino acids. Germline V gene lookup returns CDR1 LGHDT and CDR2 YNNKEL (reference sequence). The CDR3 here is CASSQGGGNQPQHF. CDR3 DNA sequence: TGTGCCAGCAGCCAAGGGGGGGGCAACCAGCCCCAGCATTTT.

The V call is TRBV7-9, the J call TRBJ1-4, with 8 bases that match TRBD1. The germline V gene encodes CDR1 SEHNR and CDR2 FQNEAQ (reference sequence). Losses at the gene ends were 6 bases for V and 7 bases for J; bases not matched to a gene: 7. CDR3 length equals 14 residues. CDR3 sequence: CASRADRGGEKLFF. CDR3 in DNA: TGTGCCAGCAGGGCTGACAGGGGTGGTGAAAAACTGTTTTTT.

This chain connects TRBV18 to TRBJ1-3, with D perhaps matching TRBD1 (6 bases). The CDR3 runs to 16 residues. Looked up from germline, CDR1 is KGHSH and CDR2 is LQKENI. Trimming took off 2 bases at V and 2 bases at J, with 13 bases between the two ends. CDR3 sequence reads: CASSPWGTLTGNTIYF. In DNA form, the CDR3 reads TGTGCCAGCTCACCATGGGGGACATTAACTGGAAACACCATATATTTT.

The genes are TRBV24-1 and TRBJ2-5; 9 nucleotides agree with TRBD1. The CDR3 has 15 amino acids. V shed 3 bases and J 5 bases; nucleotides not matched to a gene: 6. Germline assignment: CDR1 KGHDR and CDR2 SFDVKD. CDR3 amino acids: CATSDPDRGWETQYF. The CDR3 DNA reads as TGTGCCACCAGTGATCCGGACAGGGGTTGGGAGACCCAGTACTTC.

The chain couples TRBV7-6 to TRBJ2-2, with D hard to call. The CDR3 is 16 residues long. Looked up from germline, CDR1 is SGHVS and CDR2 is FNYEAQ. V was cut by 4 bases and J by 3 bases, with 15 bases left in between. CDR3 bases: TGTGCCAGCAGCTCCTCCCGCGACAAAGACACCGGGGAGCTGTTTTTT. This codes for CASSSSRDKDTGELFF.

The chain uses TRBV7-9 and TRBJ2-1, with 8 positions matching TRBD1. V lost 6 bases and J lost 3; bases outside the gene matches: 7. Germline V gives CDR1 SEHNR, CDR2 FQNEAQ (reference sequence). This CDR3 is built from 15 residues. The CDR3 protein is CASRQPGGVYNEQFF. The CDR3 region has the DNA TGTGCCAGCAGACAACCAGGGGGCGTCTACAATGAGCAGTTCTTC.

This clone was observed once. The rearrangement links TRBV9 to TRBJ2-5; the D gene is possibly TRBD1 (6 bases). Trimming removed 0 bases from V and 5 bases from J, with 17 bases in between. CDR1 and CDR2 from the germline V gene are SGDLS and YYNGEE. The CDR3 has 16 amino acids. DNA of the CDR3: TGTGCCAGCAGCGTAGGGGTGAGGGGGAGACAGGAGACCCAGTACTTC. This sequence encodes CASSVGVRGRQETQYF.

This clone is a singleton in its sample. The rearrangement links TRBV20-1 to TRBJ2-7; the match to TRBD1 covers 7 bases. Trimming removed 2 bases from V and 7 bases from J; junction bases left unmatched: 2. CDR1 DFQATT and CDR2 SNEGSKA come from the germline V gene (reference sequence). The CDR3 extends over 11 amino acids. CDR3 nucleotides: TGCAGTGCTAGACACAGGGGTGAGCAGTACTTC. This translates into CSARHRGEQYF.

The chain's CDR3 is CASSQEGVAFHF. As DNA, the CDR3 is TGCGCCAGCAGCCAAGAAGGAGTTGCGTTCCACTTT. V usage is TRBV4-1 and J usage is TRBJ1-6; no clear D gene. V lost 0 bases, J lost 17 bases, and 11 bases lay in between. The CDR3 contains 12 residues. Germline loops: CDR1 MGHRA, CDR2 YSYEKL.